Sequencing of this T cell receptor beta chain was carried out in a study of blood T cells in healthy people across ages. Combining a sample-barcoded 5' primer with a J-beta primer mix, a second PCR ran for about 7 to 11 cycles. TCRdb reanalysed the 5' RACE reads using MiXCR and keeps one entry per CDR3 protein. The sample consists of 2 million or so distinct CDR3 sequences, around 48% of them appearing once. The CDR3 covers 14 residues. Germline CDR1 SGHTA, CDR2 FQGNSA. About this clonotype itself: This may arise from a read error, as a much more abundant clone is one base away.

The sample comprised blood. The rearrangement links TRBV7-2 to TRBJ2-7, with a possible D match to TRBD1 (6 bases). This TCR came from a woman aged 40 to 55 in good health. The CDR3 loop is CASSYQGGVIERYF. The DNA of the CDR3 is TGTGCCAGCAGCTATCAAGGGGGTGTAATCGAGCGGTACTTC.